The next 7 T cell receptor beta chains were all read from a single sample in a study of tumor and adjacent non-tumor tissue in lung cancer. Three rounds of nested PCR, following a modified ARM-PCR protocol, produced the TCRbeta library. A single record per CDR3 protein comes from TCRdb applying MiXCR to the multiplex PCR reads. Of about 75,000 distinct CDR3 sequences listed, under 85% were seen once; the top ten hold over 9.5%. RNA was extracted from bulk tissue without any cell sorting. The sequencing sample was made of lung tumor tissue. Every receptor here comes from a woman aged 50 to 65 with non-small cell lung cancer.

At least ten counts were recorded for this clonotype. The gene calls are TRBV5-1 and TRBJ2-5, with D perhaps assigned TRBD1 or TRBD2 (5 bases each). This CDR3 comprises 13 residues. The germline V gene encodes CDR1 SGHRS and CDR2 YFSETQ. V shed 4 bases and J shed 4 bases, with 11 bases lying between them. CDR3 in amino acids: CASSPGTRETQYF. In nucleotides, the CDR3 is TGCGCCAGCAGCCCGGGGACCAGAGAGACCCAGTACTTC.

This clonotype occurred a few times. A much larger clone sits a single nucleotide away, making a read error possible. The chain has TRBV7-9 and TRBJ2-2; 7 bases line up with TRBD1. The V gene end was trimmed by 3 bases and the J gene end by 2 bases; junction bases not matched to a gene: 9. Germline V gene data show CDR1 as SEHNR and CDR2 as FQNEAQ (reference sequence). The CDR3 loop spans 17 amino acids. In DNA, the CDR3 is TGTGCCAGCAGCTTGACCCAACAGGGGCGAAACACCGGGGAGCTGTTTTTT. Translation: CASSLTQQGRNTGELFF.

Notes on this clonotype: Compared with germline, one end of the junction differs, possibly owing to a read error. This chain connects TRBV28 to TRBJ2-7; 15 bases fit TRBD2. This CDR3 is built from 15 residues. CDR1 and CDR2 from the germline V gene are MDHEN and SYDVKM. CDR3 DNA sequence: TGTGCCAGCAAGGGACTAGCGGGAGGCTCATACGAGCCGTACTTC. It encodes CASKGLAGGSYEPYF.

This clonotype appeared a few times. J is TRBJ2-1 and V is TRBV14, with 10 bases lining up with TRBD2. The germline V gene has CDR1 SGHDN and CDR2 FVKESK. This CDR3 is built from 16 residues. The V segment lost 9 bases and the J segment 5 bases; nucleotides outside the gene matches: 13. Here the CDR3 reads CASNQASGRVNNEQFF. The CDR3 nucleotides read TGTGCCAGTAACCAAGCAAGCGGGAGGGTGAACAATGAGCAGTTCTTC.

As concerns this clonotype: A read error may produce the germline difference seen at one junction end. The chain joins TRBV11-2 to TRBJ2-3; tentative D call: TRBD1 (6 bases). The CDR3 covers 20 residues. The germline CDR1 and CDR2 sequences are SGHAT and FQNNGV. The DNA for the CDR3 is TGTGCCAGCAGCTCGATCGGAGCTAGGGGGAGTTCCCTAAGAGGAGATACACAGTATTTT. Encoded protein: CASSSIGARGSSLRGDTQYF.

Notes on this clonotype: Since no conserved phenylalanine or tryptophan closes the CDR3, a read error is the likely cause. The chain is built from TRBV5-1 and TRBJ2-1, with D maybe TRBD2 (5 bases). The V gene's germline CDR1 is SGHRS and CDR2 YFSETQ. This CDR3 is built from 13 residues. This CDR3 reads CTSRATGDGAQFL. The CDR3 DNA reads as TGCACCAGCAGAGCAACCGGGGATGGAGCGCAGTTCCTC.

With regard to this clonotype: This CDR3 is missing its conserved last phenylalanine or tryptophan, likely due to a read error. No DNA is shown, since the ends of the CDR3 on it are uncertain; the CDR3 is the one TCRdb lists. The V call is TRBV10-1, the J call TRBJ2-1; TRBD1, the table's D call, lacks a check against the DNA. CDR1 and CDR2 from the germline V gene are WNHNN and SYGVQD (reference sequence). The CDR3 numbers 15 amino acids, ends counted. CDR3 sequence: CASQVGGTGQNEQLL.